This T cell receptor beta chain came from a study of T cell responses to AZD1222 COVID-19 vaccine. This table comes from immunoSEQ multiplex PCR, and its TCRdb copy is limited to in-frame clones, with some not included. The sample has around 100,000 clones; 91% are singletons. Looked up from germline, CDR1 is MDHEN and CDR2 is SYDVKM. With 4 bases removed from V and 0 bases from J, the gap between germline ends came to 13 bases. The CDR3 covers 15 residues. The chain joins TRBV28 to TRBJ2-7; D might be TRBD2 (6 bases). The source was peripheral blood, collected on day 0 of AZD1222 vaccination. The source is an adult in good health. Here the CDR3 reads CASSSRLGSSYEQYF. The CDR3 DNA sequence: TGTGCCAGCAGTTCGAGACTAGGGAGCTCCTACGAGCAGTACTTC.